Listed here are 21 T cell receptor beta chains from one sample, sequenced in a study of shared clonotypes between healthy human individuals. Clones were sequenced by immunoSEQ multiplex PCR, and TCRdb holds only the in-frame ones, with some missing. The table shows about 96,000 clones, with 68% occurring only once. What was sequenced was memory CD8+ T cells sorted from blood. Subset meaning: CD45RO+ cells pooled with CCR7-negative TemRA cells. These receptors all come from a man aged 25 to 40 in good health.

CDR3 in DNA: TGCGCCAGCAGCCAAGATAGGGTGGGCTCGGGGGGGACTAATGAAAAACTGTTTTTT. Amino acids: CASSQDRVGSGGTNEKLFF. V usage is TRBV4-3 and J usage is TRBJ1-4; D perhaps matches TRBD1 (5 bases). Looked up from germline, CDR1 is LGHNA and CDR2 is YSLEER. V lost 0 bases, J lost 2 bases, and 19 bases lay in between. The length of the CDR3 is 19 residues.

The chain is built from TRBV9 and TRBJ2-7; D is uncertain. Trimming pared 4 bases from V and 1 base from J, leaving 9 bases between. Per germline, CDR1 SGDLS and CDR2 YYNGEE. The CDR3 sequence is 13 residues long. The CDR3 protein is CASSPDLSYEQYF. The CDR3, as DNA: TGTGCCAGCAGCCCCGATCTTTCCTACGAGCAGTACTTC.

The chain employs TRBV11-3 and TRBJ2-2; possible D gene TRBD1, 5 bases. V lost 6 bases and J 7 bases, leaving 12 bases between the germline ends. The CDR3 is 13 amino acids. The V gene's germline CDR1 is SGHNT and CDR2 YENEEA. The CDR3 region is CASSPGFGGELFF. The CDR3 DNA sequence: TGTGCCAGCAGTCCAGGGTTTGGCGGGGAGCTGTTTTTT. Drawing the rest from reference TRBV11-3 and TRBJ2-2, the complete variable domain is EAGVVQSPRYKIIEKKQPVAFWCNPISGHNTLYWYLQNLGQGPELLIRYENEEAVDDSQLPKDRFSAERLKGVDSTLKIQPAELGDSAVYLCASSPGFGGELFFGEGSRLTVL.

The chain links TRBV20-1 to TRBJ1-2; D gene ambiguous. The CDR3 length is 11 residues. The germline gives CDR1 DFQATT, CDR2 SNEGSKA (reference sequence). Between the trimmed V and J ends, which lost 5 bases and 5 bases, there was a span of 9 bases. The CDR3 protein is CSAGSGYGYTF. The CDR3 nucleotides read TGCAGTGCTGGGTCTGGTTATGGCTACACCTTC.

V gene TRBV11-2 combines with J gene TRBJ2-1, with 7 bases fitting TRBD2. The CDR3 runs to 15 residues. Germline assignment: CDR1 SGHAT and CDR2 FQNNGV. The junction had 6 bases not matched to a gene; V was cut back by 5 bases and J by 2 bases. CDR3 loop: CASSRPAGAYNEQFF. The DNA for the CDR3 is TGTGCCAGCAGCCGGCCTGCGGGGGCCTACAATGAGCAGTTCTTC.

The rearrangement links TRBV2 to TRBJ2-1; 8 bases fit TRBD1. Trimming at V came to 5 bases and at J to 4 bases, leaving 1 base not matched to a gene. The CDR3 runs 13 residues. Germline assignment: CDR1 SNHLY and CDR2 FYNNEI. The CDR3 loop reads CASSRTGYNEQFF. The CDR3 DNA sequence: TGTGCCAGCAGTAGGACAGGGTACAATGAGCAGTTCTTC.

This rearrangement joins TRBV5-4 to TRBJ2-3, with 9 bases aligning to TRBD2. Germline V gene sequence: CDR1 SGHNT, CDR2 YYREEE (reference sequence). The CDR3 length is 18 residues. V shed 4 bases, J shed 4 bases, and the junction held 16 bases outside the gene matches. CDR3 nucleotides: TGTGCCAGCAGCCACCGCCGGGGTGGTAGCGGGAGAGCAGATACGCAGTATTTT. The encoded protein is CASSHRRGGSGRADTQYF.

The table lists this clone with a count of one. The CDR3 DNA reads TGTGCCAGCAGTCAGACAGGGGGGAACGGTGAGGACACTGAAGCTTTCTTT. Protein: CASSQTGGNGEDTEAFF. The chain joins TRBV28 to TRBJ1-1, with TRBD1 matching over 9 bases. J lost 3 bases, V lost 5 bases, and 13 bases had no gene match. CDR1 and CDR2 from the germline V gene are MDHEN and SYDVKM. The CDR3 runs 17 residues.

The V gene is TRBV11-3, the J gene TRBJ2-2; 7 bases line up with TRBD1. The CDR3 extends over 16 amino acids. V was pared by 5 bases and J by 3 bases, with 9 bases of the junction left unmatched. From germline, CDR1 is SGHNT and CDR2 YENEEA. DNA for the CDR3: TGTGCCAGCAGCACCCGAGGGGGCGTTGACACCGGGGAGCTGTTTTTT. It yields the protein CASSTRGGVDTGELFF.

J is TRBJ2-7 and V is TRBV4-1; D not resolved. This CDR3 is built from 12 residues. Trimming pared 0 bases from V and 5 bases from J, leaving 5 bases between. Germline values: CDR1 MGHRA, CDR2 YSYEKL. The CDR3 nucleotides are TGCGCCAGCAGCCAAGAACTACACGAGCAGTACTTC. Translation: CASSQELHEQYF.

The chain joins TRBV19 to TRBJ2-1; TRBD1 aligns across 7 bases. In germline, CDR1 is LNHDA, CDR2 SQIVND (reference sequence). This CDR3 is 14 amino acids long. V lost 6 bases and J lost 8; bases outside the gene matches: 10. The CDR3 protein is CASRPGGPFDEQFF. DNA for the CDR3: TGTGCCAGTAGACCAGGGGGACCCTTCGATGAGCAGTTCTTC.

This clone was found a few times. The V and J genes are TRBV7-2 and TRBJ1-5; 8 positions agree with TRBD1. V gave up 1 base and J gave up 7 bases; unmatched junction bases: 9. Per the germline V gene, CDR1 is SGHTA and CDR2 is FQGNSA. The CDR3 spans 16 residues. The CDR3 is CASSLGPQGAGQPQHF. Written as DNA, the CDR3 is TGTGCCAGCAGCTTAGGACCTCAGGGGGCGGGACAGCCCCAGCATTTT.

On this clone itself: One end of the junction varies from germline; a read error may be responsible. This sequence joins TRBV7-7 and TRBJ2-7; 8 bases align to TRBD2. CDR1 SSHAT and CDR2 FNYEAQ come from the germline V gene (reference sequence). This CDR3 comprises 15 residues. The CDR3 protein is CASSRFSGDSYEQYF. The CDR3 DNA reads as TGTGCTAGCAGCCGGTTTAGCGGGGACTCCTACGAGCAGTACTTC. The variable domain in full, with the rest retrieved from reference TRBV7-7 and TRBJ2-7, is GAGVSQSPRYKVTKRGQDVTLRCDPISSHATLYWYQQALGQGPEFLTYFNYEAQPDKSGLPSDRFSAERPEGSISTLTIQRTEQRDSAMYRCASSRFSGDSYEQYFGPGTRLTVT.

This clone was observed a handful of times. The V gene is TRBV29-1, the J gene TRBJ2-7; 9 bases agree with TRBD1. There are 13 residues in the CDR3. Unmatched junction bases numbered 6, after V lost 6 bases and J lost 3 bases. The germline gives CDR1 SQVTM, CDR2 ANQGSEA. The CDR3 protein is CSVPGQGSYEQYF. The DNA for the CDR3 is TGCAGCGTCCCGGGACAGGGAAGCTACGAGCAGTACTTC.

The chain employs TRBV28 and TRBJ2-7; D unclear. The CDR3 runs to 12 residues. Trimming shortened V by 10 bases and J by 4 bases, and 14 bases separated the two germline ends. The germline V gene encodes CDR1 MDHEN and CDR2 SYDVKM. CDR3 amino acids: CATTPRAYEQYF. The CDR3 DNA reads TGTGCCACCACCCCCCGGGCGTACGAGCAGTACTTC.

Worth noting for this clone: This sample also contains other DNA sequences that code for the same CDR3. This chain connects TRBV6-5 to TRBJ2-7; no definite D call. V shed 5 bases and J shed 0 bases, with 5 bases lying between them. CDR3 length: 12 residues. The germline CDR1 and CDR2 sequences are MNHEY and SVGAGI. As DNA, the CDR3 is TGTGCCAGCAGTACGAGCTCCTACGAGCAGTACTTC. It yields the protein CASSTSSYEQYF.

V usage is TRBV7-6 and J usage is TRBJ2-1; possibly TRBD2 for D (6 bases). V lost 5 bases and J lost 2, with 19 bases in between. The CDR3 has 17 residues. CDR1 and CDR2 from the germline V gene are SGHVS and FNYEAQ. CDR3 sequence (DNA): TGTGCCAGCAGCCGCGAGAGTCCTAGCGTTCCCTACAATGAGCAGTTCTTC. Translation gives CASSRESPSVPYNEQFF.

The genes are TRBV7-9 and TRBJ2-7; a possible D gene is TRBD1 (6 bases). The V gene's germline CDR1 is SEHNR and CDR2 FQNEAQ (reference sequence). V lost 1 base to trimming and J lost 12 bases, with 13 bases between them. The CDR3 spans 12 residues. CDR3: CASSLGLQGPYF. The CDR3 DNA reads as TGTGCCAGCAGCTTAGGACTACAGGGCCCGTACTTC.

This chain uses TRBV25-1 with TRBJ1-1, with a possible D match to TRBD1 (5 bases). Germline values: CDR1 MGHDK, CDR2 SYGVNS. Trimming took 6 bases from V and 4 from J, leaving 12 bases between them. This CDR3 comprises 13 residues. CDR3 loop: CASSAGTFTEAFF. The CDR3 DNA is TGTGCCAGCAGCGCCGGGACCTTCACTGAAGCTTTCTTT.

This clone was recorded a few times. The chain employs TRBV27 and TRBJ1-2; TRBD1 might be the D (6 bases). Between the trimmed V and J ends, which lost 3 bases and 8 bases, there was a span of 13 bases. The CDR3 sequence is 13 residues long. Germline V CDR1 and CDR2: MNHEY, SMNVEV (reference sequence). CDR3 nucleotides: TGTGCCAGCAGTTTCCCCCAGGGGCTAGGCTACACCTTC. Residues: CASSFPQGLGYTF.

In its sample, this clone was seen once. The rearrangement uses TRBV27 and TRBJ2-3; 11 positions match TRBD1. With V trimmed by 6 bases and J by 0 bases, 2 bases remained unmatched. The V gene's germline CDR1 is MNHEY and CDR2 SMNVEV (reference sequence). This CDR3 is built from 15 residues. Here the CDR3 reads CASSRDRGSTDTQYF. In DNA form, the CDR3 reads TGTGCCAGCAGCCGGGACAGGGGGAGCACAGATACGCAGTATTTT.